These 3 T cell receptor beta chains share one sample of origin, sequenced in a study of blood T cell repertoires in COVID-19. Sequencing used immunoSEQ multiplex PCR; TCRdb keeps in-frame clones, though not all of them. The profile covers roughly 160,000 clones, with approximately 91% appearing a single time and 2% to 3% taken by the ten largest. Sequencing used peripheral blood. These receptors all come from a man aged 18-30 years with acute or convalescent COVID-19.

The chain joins TRBV7-2 to TRBJ2-7, with 11 bases lining up with TRBD2. The CDR3 is 17 amino acids. CDR1 is SGHTA and CDR2 is FQGNSA in the germline V gene. With V trimmed by 6 bases and J by 0 bases, 10 bases remained unmatched. The CDR3 DNA follows: TGTGCCAGCAGTTTTGGACTAGCGGGTACGGTCTCCTACGAGCAGTACTTC. This encodes CASSFGLAGTVSYEQYF.

The chain joins TRBV19 to TRBJ2-5; D is uncertain. This CDR3 comprises 14 residues. The germline V gene has CDR1 LNHDA and CDR2 SQIVND (reference sequence). Trimming removed 4 bases from V and 5 bases from J, with 14 bases in between. DNA of the CDR3: TGTGCCAGTAGTACCCTAGGCGGCGATGAGACCCAGTACTTC. Its protein product is CASSTLGGDETQYF.

This clone has just one count. The gene calls are TRBV7-9 and TRBJ2-2; TRBD2 matches at 7 bases. This CDR3 comprises 15 residues. Trimming took 4 bases from V and 0 from J; bases not matched to a gene: 2. Germline V CDR1 and CDR2: SEHNR, FQNEAQ (reference sequence). CDR3 coding DNA: TGTGCCAGCAGCTGGGAGGGGACGAACACCGGGGAGCTGTTTTTT. Its translation is CASSWEGTNTGELFF.